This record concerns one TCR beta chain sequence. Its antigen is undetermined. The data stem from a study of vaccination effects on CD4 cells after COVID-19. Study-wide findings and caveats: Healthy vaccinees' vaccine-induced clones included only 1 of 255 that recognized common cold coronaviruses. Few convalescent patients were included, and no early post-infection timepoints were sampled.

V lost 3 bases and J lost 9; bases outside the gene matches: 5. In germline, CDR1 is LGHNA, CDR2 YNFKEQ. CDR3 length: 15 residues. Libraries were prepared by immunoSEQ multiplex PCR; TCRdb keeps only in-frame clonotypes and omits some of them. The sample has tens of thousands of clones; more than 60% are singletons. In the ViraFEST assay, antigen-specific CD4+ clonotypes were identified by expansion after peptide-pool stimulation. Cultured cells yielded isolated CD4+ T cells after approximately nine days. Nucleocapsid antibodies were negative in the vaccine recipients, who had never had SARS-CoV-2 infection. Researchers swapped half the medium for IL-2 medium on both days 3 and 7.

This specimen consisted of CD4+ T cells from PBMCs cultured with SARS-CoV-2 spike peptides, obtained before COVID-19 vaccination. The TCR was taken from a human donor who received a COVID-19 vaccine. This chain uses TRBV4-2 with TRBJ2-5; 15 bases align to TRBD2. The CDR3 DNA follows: TGTGCCAGCAGCCACGTTGGACTAGCGGGGGGGCCCCAGTACTTC. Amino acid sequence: CASSHVGLAGGPQYF.